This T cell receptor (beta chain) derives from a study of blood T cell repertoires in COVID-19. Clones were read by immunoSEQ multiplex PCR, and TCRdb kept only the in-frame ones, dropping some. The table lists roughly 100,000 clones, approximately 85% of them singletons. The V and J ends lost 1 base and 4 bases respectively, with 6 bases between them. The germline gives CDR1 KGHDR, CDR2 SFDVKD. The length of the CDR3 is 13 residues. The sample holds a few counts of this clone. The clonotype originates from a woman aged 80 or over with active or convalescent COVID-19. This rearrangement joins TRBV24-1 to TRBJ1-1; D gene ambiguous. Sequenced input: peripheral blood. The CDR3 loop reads CATSDFSGTEAFF. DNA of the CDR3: TGTGCCACCAGTGATTTTTCGGGCACTGAAGCTTTCTTT.